One and the same sample provided the 2 T cell receptor beta chains below, sequenced in a study of shared clonotypes between healthy human individuals. The naive CD8 subset, CD45RO-negative cells positively selected for CCR7, excluded terminally differentiated effector memory CD45RA+ cells. The method was immunoSEQ multiplex PCR; TCRdb's version includes in-frame clones alone and lacks a portion of them. This table holds about 2 million clones, just under 95% found once. Source material: naive CD8+ T cells sorted from blood. Every receptor here comes from a man aged 18 to 29 in good health.

This clone has just one count. V is TRBV5-4 and J is TRBJ2-1; 7 nucleotides line up with TRBD1. After removal of 2 bases from V and 7 bases from J, the junction contained 9 bases not matched to a gene. CDR1 is SGHNT and CDR2 is YYREEE in the germline V gene (reference sequence). CDR3 length: 15 amino acids. This CDR3 reads CASSFGIPTGNEQFF. In nucleotides, the CDR3 is TGTGCCAGCAGCTTTGGGATACCGACAGGGAATGAGCAGTTCTTC.

The chain carries TRBV4-1 and TRBJ2-2, with 12 bases aligning to TRBD2. The CDR3 contains 17 residues. Germline V lookup: CDR1 MGHRA, CDR2 YSYEKL. V shed 1 base, J shed 6 bases, and the junction held 6 bases outside the gene matches. The DNA of the CDR3 is TGCGCCAGCAGCCAAGTCGCTAGCGGGAGGGCCGCCGGGGAGCTGTTTTTT. It translates to CASSQVASGRAAGELFF.